The T cell receptor (beta chain) under discussion was sequenced for a study of cytomegalovirus exposure and HLA in healthy donors. Study-level results: In a later analysis, TCR association rates varied by HLA locus: DRB1 most, HLA-C fewest.

The CDR3 contains 14 residues. The germline gives CDR1 SGHAT, CDR2 FQNNGV. Germline trimming cut 5 bases from V and 4 bases from J; bases unmatched to any gene: 4. Note on this clone: What it binds is unknown.

13 Jbeta primers and 60 Vbeta primers were used for the PCR. The assay was immunoSEQ multiplex PCR, and TCRdb's table has in-frame clones only and misses some. The table shows under 200,000 clones, with about 71% occurring only once. The sequenced material came from PBMCs. J is TRBJ1-1 and V is TRBV11-2; 10 bases agree with TRBD1. The clonotype was recovered from a man aged 50 to 60 in good health and CMV-seronegative. CDR3 sequence reads: CASSPGQGITEAFF. In nucleotides, the CDR3 is TGTGCCAGCAGCCCGGGACAGGGGATCACTGAAGCTTTCTTT.